This is a list of T cell receptor beta chains from one sample in a study of blood T cell repertoires in COVID-19. Clones were sequenced by immunoSEQ multiplex PCR, and TCRdb holds only the in-frame ones, with some missing. The data hold some 310,000 clones, with roughly nine tenths observed a single time. What was sequenced was PBMCs or T cells enriched from blood (not recorded which). These receptors all stem from a woman in her twenties or thirties who had recovered from COVID-19. The CDR3 runs from the conserved cysteine through the conserved F or W. A D gene is named only where the DNA matches it firmly. A row's size may be missing; if present it is once, few, many or a size class.

- TRBJ1-5 - TRBV28 TGTGCCAGCCACAGTTTAATTGGATTCAATCAGCCCCAGCATTTT CASHSLIGFNQPQHF
- TRBJ2-7 - TRBV30 TGTGCCTGGAGTGCCAGGTGGGAGGTGAGATCCTACGAGCAGTACTTC CAWSARWEVRSYEQYF
TRBD2 TRBJ2-1 - TRBV6-5 TGTGCCAGCAGTTGGACTAGCGCGACGGGGCAGTTCTTC CASSWTSATGQFF
TRBD2 TRBJ2-7 - TRBV5-1 TGCGCCAGCAGCATAGGACTAGCGGCCTACGAGCAGTACTTC CASSIGLAAYEQYF
TRBD1 TRBJ2-7 - TRBV28 TGTGCCAGCAGCCATCCTCCCGGGACAGTCTACGAGCAGTACTTC CASSHPPGTVYEQYF
- TRBJ1-3 - TRBV7-2 TGTGCCAGCAGCTACCTCAGGGGAGCTGGAAACACCATATATTTT CASSYLRGAGNTIYF
- TRBJ1-2 - TRBV6-5 TGTGCCAGCAGTTATCCTATCGGGGGGGTGAACTATGGCTACACCTTC CASSYPIGGVNYGYTF
TRBD2 TRBJ2-6 - TRBV4-1 TGCGCCAGCAGTCCCGATATTGCTAGCGGGAGGTCTGGGGCCAACGTCCTGACTTTC CASSPDIASGRSGANVLTF
- TRBJ1-1 - TRBV30 TGTGCCTGGAGTATAGACATGACGTCCACTGAAGCTTTCTTT CAWSIDMTSTEAFF
TRBD1 TRBJ1-2 few TRBV10-3 TGTGCCATCAGTGCCATTAAGGGGGACAGGACTCTCTATGGCTACACCTTC CAISAIKGDRTLYGYTF
TRBD1 TRBJ2-7 - TRBV12-3/TRBV12-4 TGTGCCAGCAGATACACAGGGGTCTACGAGCAGTACTTC CASRYTGVYEQYF
- TRBJ1-2 once TRBV3-1/TRBV3-2 TGTGCCAGCACCCAACAGGGCAACTATGGCTACACCTTC CASTQQGNYGYTF
- TRBJ2-3 - TRBV28 TGTGCCAGCAGAGCCAGGGGTGGCACAGATACGCAGTATTTT CASRARGGTDTQYF
- TRBJ1-2 - TRBV5-5 TGTGCCAGCAGCTTGGACTTTTTTGCGTTGCAGGGTCCTCAGGGCTACACCTTC CASSLDFFALQGPQGYTF
- TRBJ1-1 - TRBV18 TGTGCCAGCTCACCACCGGCCCTTCGGGACACTGAAGCTTTCTTT CASSPPALRDTEAFF
TRBD1 TRBJ2-2 - TRBV24-1 TGTGCCACCAGTGCGGACAGGACCACCGGGGAGCTGTTTTTT CATSADRTTGELFF
TRBD2 TRBJ2-2 - TRBV4-1 TGCGCCAGCAGCCTCCGCGGGCAGCGGGAGGGAATAACCGGGGAGCTGTTTTTT CASSLRGQREGITGELFF
- TRBJ1-3 - TRBV18 TGTGCCAGCTCACCAACCCAGGGGCTAGGAAACACCATATATTTT CASSPTQGLGNTIYF
TRBD2 TRBJ2-5 - TRBV19 TGTGCCAGTAGTATACCGGGAGGGCCGAGGGAGACCCAGTACTTC CASSIPGGPRETQYF
TRBD1 TRBJ1-1 - TRBV18 TGTGCCAGCTCACCAACAGGCAGGGGGAAGCTGGGAGCTTTCTTT CASSPTGRGKLGAFF
TRBD2 TRBJ2-3 - TRBV5-1 TGCGCCAGCAGTAACACGGGAGGGCCCCACAATACGCAGTATTTT CASSNTGGPHNTQYF
- TRBJ1-5 - TRBV18 TGTGCCAGCTCACCACCGGGGCAGGGTGGGAGCAATCAGCCCCAGCATTTT CASSPPGQGGSNQPQHF
- TRBJ2-7 - TRBV2 TGTGCCAGCAGTGAAATGACGGGATCGTTGAAAGAGCAGTACTTC CASSEMTGSLKEQYF
- TRBJ2-1 few TRBV6-2/TRBV6-3 TGTGCCAGCAGTCCAAAACTAGTCTCCTACAATGAGCAGTTCTTC CASSPKLVSYNEQFF
- TRBJ1-4 - TRBV27 TGTGCCATCTCAAGGGGTCGAAATGAAAAACTGTTTTTT CAISRGRNEKLFF
- TRBJ2-7 - TRBV19 TGTGCCAGTAGTACTTTGGTGGGAGCCCACTACGAGCAGTACTTC CASSTLVGAHYEQYF
TRBD1 TRBJ1-2 - TRBV7-9 TGTGCCAGCAGCGACCACAGGGGGCGCGTTTATGGCTACACCTTC CASSDHRGRVYGYTF
- TRBJ1-4 few TRBV2 TGTGCCAGCAGTGAAGCGAGGGAATTTAATGAAAAACTGTTTTTT CASSEAREFNEKLFF